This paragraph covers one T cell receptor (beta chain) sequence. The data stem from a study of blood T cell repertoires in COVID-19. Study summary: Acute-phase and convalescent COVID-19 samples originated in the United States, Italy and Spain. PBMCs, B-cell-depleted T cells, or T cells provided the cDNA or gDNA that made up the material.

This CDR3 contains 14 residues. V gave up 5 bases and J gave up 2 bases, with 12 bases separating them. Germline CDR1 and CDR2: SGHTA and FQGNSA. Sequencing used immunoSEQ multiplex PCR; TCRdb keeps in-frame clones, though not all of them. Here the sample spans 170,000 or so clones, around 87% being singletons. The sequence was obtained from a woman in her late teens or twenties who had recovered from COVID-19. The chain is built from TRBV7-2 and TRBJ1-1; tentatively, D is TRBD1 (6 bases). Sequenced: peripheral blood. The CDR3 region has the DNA TGTGCCAGCAGCACGCGGACAGACAACACTGAAGCTTTCTTT. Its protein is CASSTRTDNTEAFF.